The sequence of this TCR beta chain was determined in a study of cytomegalovirus exposure and HLA in healthy donors. Study-wide results and caveats: Across donors, sequencing depth was assumed by presence/absence analyses to be roughly uniform.

Researchers ran the PCR with 60 Vbeta and 13 Jbeta primers. This table comes from immunoSEQ multiplex PCR, and its TCRdb copy is limited to in-frame clones, with some not included. The sample contains 120,000 or so clones, roughly 77% of which appear only once. A remark on this clone: Its antigen is still unknown.

CDR1 is MNHNS, CDR2 SASEGT, per germline. The CDR3 is made up of 14 amino acids. V was trimmed by 0 bases and J by 4 bases, leaving 9 bases between them. The clonotype originates from a middle-aged man in good health and CMV-seropositive. The rearrangement joins TRBV6-1 to TRBJ1-2; D is unclear. The sequenced sample consisted of PBMCs. The CDR3 DNA sequence: TGTGCCAGCAGTGAAGCTGCCCGAGTCTATGGCTACACCTTC. Translation: CASSEAARVYGYTF.